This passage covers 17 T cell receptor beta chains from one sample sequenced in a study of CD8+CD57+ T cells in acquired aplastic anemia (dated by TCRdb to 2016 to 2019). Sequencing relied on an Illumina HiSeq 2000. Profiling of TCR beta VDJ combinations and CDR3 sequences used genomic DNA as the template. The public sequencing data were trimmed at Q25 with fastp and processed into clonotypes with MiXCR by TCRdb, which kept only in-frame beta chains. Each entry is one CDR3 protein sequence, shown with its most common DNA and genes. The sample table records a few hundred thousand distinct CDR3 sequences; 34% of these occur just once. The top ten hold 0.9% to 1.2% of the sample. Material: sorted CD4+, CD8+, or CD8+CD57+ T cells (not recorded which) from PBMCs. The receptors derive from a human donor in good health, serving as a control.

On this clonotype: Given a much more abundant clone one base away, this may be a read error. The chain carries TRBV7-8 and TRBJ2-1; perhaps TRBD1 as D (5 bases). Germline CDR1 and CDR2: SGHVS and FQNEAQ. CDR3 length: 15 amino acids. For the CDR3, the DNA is TGTGCCAGCAGCCTCCAGTTACTCAGCAGGGATGAGCCGTTCTTC. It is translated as CASSLQLLSRDEPFF.

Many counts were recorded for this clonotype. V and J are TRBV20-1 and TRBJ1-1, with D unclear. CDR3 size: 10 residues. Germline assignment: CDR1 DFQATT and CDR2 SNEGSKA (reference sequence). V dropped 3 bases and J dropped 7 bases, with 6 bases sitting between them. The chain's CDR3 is CSARRHEAFF. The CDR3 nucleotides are TGCAGTGCTAGGCGGCATGAAGCTTTCTTT.

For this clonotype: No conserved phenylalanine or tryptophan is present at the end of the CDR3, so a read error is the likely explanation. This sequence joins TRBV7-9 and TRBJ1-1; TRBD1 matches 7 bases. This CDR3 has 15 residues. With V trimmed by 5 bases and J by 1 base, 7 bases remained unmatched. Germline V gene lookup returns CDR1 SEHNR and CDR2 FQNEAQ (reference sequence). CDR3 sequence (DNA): TGTGCCAGCAGCCCACAGGGGTCGGGGAACACTGAAGCTTTCCTT. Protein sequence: CASSPQGSGNTEAFL.

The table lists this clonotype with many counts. The CDR3 spells CSANALGNTIYF. In nucleotides, the CDR3 is TGCAGTGCTAATGCGTTAGGGAACACCATATATTTT. The genes are TRBV20-1 and TRBJ1-3; D remains ambiguous. Germline V gene sequence: CDR1 DFQATT, CDR2 SNEGSKA (reference sequence). CDR3 size: 12 residues. The V end lost 4 bases, the J end lost 7 bases, and 11 bases lay between the germline ends.

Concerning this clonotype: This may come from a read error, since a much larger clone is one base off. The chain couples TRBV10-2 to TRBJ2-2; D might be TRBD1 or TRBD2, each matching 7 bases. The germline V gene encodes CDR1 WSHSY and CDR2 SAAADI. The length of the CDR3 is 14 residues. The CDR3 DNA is TGCGCCAGCGGGGAGGGGGCGCTTACGGGGGGGCTGTTTTTT. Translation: CASGEGALTGGLFF.

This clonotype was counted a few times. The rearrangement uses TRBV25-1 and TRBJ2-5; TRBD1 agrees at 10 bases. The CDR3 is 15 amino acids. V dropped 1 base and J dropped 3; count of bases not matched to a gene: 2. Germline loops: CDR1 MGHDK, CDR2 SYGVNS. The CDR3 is CASSESGTGEETQYF. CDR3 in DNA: TGTGCCAGCAGTGAATCCGGGACAGGGGAAGAGACCCAGTACTTC.

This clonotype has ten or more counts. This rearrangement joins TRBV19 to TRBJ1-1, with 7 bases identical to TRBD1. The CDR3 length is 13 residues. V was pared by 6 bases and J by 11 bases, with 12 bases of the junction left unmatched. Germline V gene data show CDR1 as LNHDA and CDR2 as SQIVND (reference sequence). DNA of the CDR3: TGTGCCAGTAGGACACTAGCTGACAGGGATGCTTTCTTT. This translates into CASRTLADRDAFF.

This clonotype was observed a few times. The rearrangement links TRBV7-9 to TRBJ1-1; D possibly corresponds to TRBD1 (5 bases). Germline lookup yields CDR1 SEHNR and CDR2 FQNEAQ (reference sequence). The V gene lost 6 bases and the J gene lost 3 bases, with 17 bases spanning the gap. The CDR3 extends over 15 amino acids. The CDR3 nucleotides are TGTGCCAGCAGAGTAGCAGGGTCTCCGGACACTGAAGCTTTCTTT. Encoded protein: CASRVAGSPDTEAFF.

CDR3 sequence (DNA): TGTGCCAGTAGTATAGGATTCCAACTCCTACCCCAGCATTTT. It codes for CASSIGFQLLPQHF. V gene TRBV19 combines with J gene TRBJ1-5, with D unresolved. Germline V lookup: CDR1 LNHDA, CDR2 SQIVND (reference sequence). This CDR3 is 14 amino acids long. The V end was cut by 1 base, the J end by 10 bases, with 14 bases between.

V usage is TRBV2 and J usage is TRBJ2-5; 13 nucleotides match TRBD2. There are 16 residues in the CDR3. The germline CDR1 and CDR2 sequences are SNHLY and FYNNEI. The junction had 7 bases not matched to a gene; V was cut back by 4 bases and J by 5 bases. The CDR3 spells CASSGGLAGERETQYF. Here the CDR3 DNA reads TGTGCCAGCAGTGGTGGACTAGCGGGGGAGCGGGAGACCCAGTACTTC.

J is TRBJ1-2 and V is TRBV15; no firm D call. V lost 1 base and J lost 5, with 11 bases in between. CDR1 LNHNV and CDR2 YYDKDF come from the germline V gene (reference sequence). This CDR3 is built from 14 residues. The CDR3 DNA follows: TGTGCCACCAGCAGAGGTCCAGAAGGGTATGGCTACACCTTC. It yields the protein CATSRGPEGYGYTF.

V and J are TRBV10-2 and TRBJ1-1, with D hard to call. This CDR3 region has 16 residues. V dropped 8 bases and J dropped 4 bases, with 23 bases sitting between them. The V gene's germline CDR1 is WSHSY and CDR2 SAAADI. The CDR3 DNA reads TGCGCCAGCGGGTCTAGCGGGAGTGGGTGGGGCACTGAAGCTTTCTTT. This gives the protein CASGSSGSGWGTEAFF.

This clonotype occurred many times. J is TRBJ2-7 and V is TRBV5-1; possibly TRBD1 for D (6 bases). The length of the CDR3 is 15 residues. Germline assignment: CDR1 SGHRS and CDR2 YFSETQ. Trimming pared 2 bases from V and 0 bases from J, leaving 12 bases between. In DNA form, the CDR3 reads TGCGCCAGCAGCTTCGCAGGGGTGATCTCCTACGAGCAGTACTTC. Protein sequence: CASSFAGVISYEQYF.

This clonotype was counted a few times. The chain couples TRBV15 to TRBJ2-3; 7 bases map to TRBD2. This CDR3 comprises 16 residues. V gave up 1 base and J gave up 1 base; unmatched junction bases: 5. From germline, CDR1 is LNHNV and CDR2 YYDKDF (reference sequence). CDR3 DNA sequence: TGTGCCACCAGCAGAGCTGGGAGCGGGGGCACAGATACGCAGTATTTT. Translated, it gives CATSRAGSGGTDTQYF.

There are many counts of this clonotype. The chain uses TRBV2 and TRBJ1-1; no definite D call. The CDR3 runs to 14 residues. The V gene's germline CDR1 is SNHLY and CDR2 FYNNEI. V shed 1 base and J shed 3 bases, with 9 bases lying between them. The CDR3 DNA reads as TGTGCCAGCAGTGAAGAGCTCTCGGACACTGAAGCTTTCTTT. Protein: CASSEELSDTEAFF.

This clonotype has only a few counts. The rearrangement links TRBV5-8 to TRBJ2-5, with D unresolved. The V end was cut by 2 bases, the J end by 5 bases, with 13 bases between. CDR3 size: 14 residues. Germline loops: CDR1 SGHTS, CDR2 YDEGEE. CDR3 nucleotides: TGTGCCAGCAGCTTTGGCCCTCCCGGGGAGACCCAGTACTTC. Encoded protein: CASSFGPPGETQYF.

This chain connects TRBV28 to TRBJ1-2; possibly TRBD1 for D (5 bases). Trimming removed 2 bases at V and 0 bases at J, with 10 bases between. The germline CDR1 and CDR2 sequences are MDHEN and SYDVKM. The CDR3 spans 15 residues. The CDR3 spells CASSLPTGTNYGYTF. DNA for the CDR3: TGTGCCAGCAGTTTACCTACAGGAACTAACTATGGCTACACCTTC.